This T cell receptor (beta chain) was recorded in a study of blood T cell repertoires in COVID-19 (dated by TCRdb to between 2020 and 2021). About the investigation overall: Samples covering the acute and convalescent phases of COVID-19 were provided by collaborators in the United States, Italy and Spain. The prospective study material was composed of cDNA or gDNA derived from T cells, B-cell-depleted T cells, or PBMCs. A freely available public database, intended as a resource for researchers studying the immune response to SARS-CoV-2, is where the repertoires were released. Nearly every sample came with metadata listing a de-identified subject ID, COVID-19 status, age in years and sex. Where HLA class I and class II types were available, the types were taken from metadata supplied by the sample provider, not from assay-based typing. Subjects who had been exposed to COVID-19, were actively infected with it, or had recovered from it provided the deeply sampled blood TCRbeta repertoires that made up the dataset. The samples were drawn from the first 160 participants of the ongoing ImmuneRACE study and from more than 1,000 subjects provided by 6 global collaborators.

TCRbeta CDR3 regions were amplified from genomic DNA using the immunoSEQ Assay, a bias-controlled multiplex PCR. From the authors' description of their analysis: Within the assay, amplification of reference gene primers was used to estimate how many nucleated cells each sample contained. To quantify the absolute abundance of each unique TCRbeta CDR3 rearrangement, sequence reads were collapsed and filtered. Productive Simpson clonality was computed per sample as the square root of Simpson's diversity index over productive rearrangements. Sourced from immuneACCESS, this table was stored by TCRdb with only in-frame sequences that have V and J called. A share of the clones is absent; for the studies checked, an unresolved V gene accounts for under half, and the remainder has no known explanation. V, J and clone size were drawn from that table, and D and trimming were deduced from the DNA. The sample data list about 280,000 clones, and approximately 89% of these were observed just once. About 8.8% of the sample comes from the top ten.

Study-level results and caveats: The quantity of clinical and demographic metadata differed by source and by participant and was supplied without curation.

V loses 4 bases of germline sequence and J loses 9 bases, and the interval between the two ends is 17 bases. The germline V gene yields SGDLS for CDR1 and YYNGEE for CDR2. Including cysteine and phenylalanine, the CDR3 has 14 amino acids. Only the CDR3 region is kept as DNA, spanning 42 bases read in frame from base 1. As to this clone: Its antigen target is currently unknown. It has no much larger one-base neighbor in the sample; base qualities were not kept.

Collaborating institutions collected whole blood in K2EDTA tubes following their own protocols. For TCRbeta analysis, collaborators shipped samples in one of three forms: frozen whole blood, isolated PBMCs, or DNA extracted from either of those sample types. The sequence came from a man in his forties or fifties with active or convalescent COVID-19. Here the chain combines TRBV9 and TRBJ2-1, with a weak D call of TRBD2 (6 bases match). The sequenced sample consisted of peripheral blood. The CDR3 region has the sequence CASSIGTGSTEQFF. The sequenced DNA is TGTGCCAGCAGCATCGGGACTGGGAGTACTGAGCAGTTCTTC.